Each of the 20 T cell receptor beta chains below was sequenced from the same sample in a study of blood T cell repertoires in COVID-19. Clones were read by immunoSEQ multiplex PCR, and TCRdb kept only the in-frame ones, dropping some. The top ten hold 22% of the sample, which has 150,000 to 200,000 clones, approximately 84% seen once. Sample: peripheral blood. These receptors were obtained from a woman over 75 with acute or convalescent COVID-19.

V is TRBV12-3 or TRBV12-4 and J is TRBJ1-1, with a possible D match to TRBD1 (5 bases). V lost 3 bases and J lost 7, with 12 bases in between. This CDR3 is 13 amino acids long. CDR3: CASSLFRVGEAFF. Written as DNA, the CDR3 is TGTGCCAGCAGTTTGTTCAGGGTTGGTGAAGCTTTCTTT.

This clone was seen once. V usage is TRBV18 and J usage is TRBJ2-3; TRBD2 is a possible D gene (7 bases). CDR3 length: 16 amino acids. The V end lost 0 bases, the J end lost 4 bases, and 14 bases lay between the germline ends. Germline CDR1 KGHSH, CDR2 LQKENI. CDR3 sequence: CASSPPGGAKSDTQYF. CDR3 nucleotides: TGTGCCAGCTCACCACCGGGGGGGGCGAAGTCAGATACGCAGTATTTT.

This clone was detected a few times. The rearrangement joins TRBV11-2 to TRBJ2-1, with 10 bases lining up with TRBD2. V was pared by 8 bases and J by 0 bases, with 10 bases of the junction left unmatched. The CDR3 is made up of 17 amino acids. Looked up from germline, CDR1 is SGHAT and CDR2 is FQNNGV. The CDR3 DNA follows: TGTGCCAGCCATACGTTAGCGGGAGGATCCTCCTACAATGAGCAGTTCTTC. Protein product: CASHTLAGGSSYNEQFF.

This clone was recorded only once. The genes are TRBV24-1 and TRBJ2-2; a possible D gene is TRBD1 (5 bases). Germline V gives CDR1 KGHDR, CDR2 SFDVKD. Between the trimmed V and J ends, which lost 9 bases and 0 bases, there was a span of 10 bases. This CDR3 contains 14 residues. CDR3 nucleotides: TGTGCCACCGAAGGGGCTACGAACACCGGGGAGCTGTTTTTT. It yields the protein CATEGATNTGELFF.

The gene calls are TRBV6-1 and TRBJ2-1, with no clear D. V was shortened by 2 bases and J by 6 bases, with 11 bases between the two germline ends. Germline V gives CDR1 MNHNS, CDR2 SASEGT. The CDR3 runs to 14 residues. The CDR3 loop reads CASSEYPRSNEQFF. In nucleotides, the CDR3 is TGTGCCAGCAGTGAATACCCCAGATCCAATGAGCAGTTCTTC.

This chain joins TRBV5-1 and TRBJ2-2; D is ambiguous. This CDR3 spans 12 amino acids. The ends were cut back, 5 bases at V and 7 bases at J, with 9 bases in the middle. Germline loops: CDR1 SGHRS, CDR2 YFSETQ. DNA of the CDR3: TGCGCCAGCAGGTCGGGTAACGGGGAGCTGTTTTTT. As protein: CASRSGNGELFF. The complete variable domain, with remaining parts taken from reference TRBV5-1 and TRBJ2-2, reads KAGVTQTPRYLIKTRGQQVTLSCSPISGHRSVSWYQQTPGQGLQFLFEYFSETQRNKGNFPGRFSGRQFSNSRSEMNVSTLELGDSALYLCASRSGNGELFFGEGSRLTVL.

The chain links TRBV9 to TRBJ2-5, with 12 bases aligning to TRBD2. The CDR3 spans 14 residues. Trimming took 2 bases from V and 4 from J; bases not matched to a gene: 0. The germline gives CDR1 SGDLS, CDR2 YYNGEE. The CDR3 DNA is TGTGCCAGCAGCGTGGGACTAGCGGGAGAGACCCAGTACTTC. This encodes CASSVGLAGETQYF.

V usage is TRBV29-1 and J usage is TRBJ2-1; TRBD1 matches 7 bases. Trimming removed 4 bases from V and 3 bases from J; junction bases left unmatched: 9. Per the germline V gene, CDR1 is SQVTM and CDR2 is ANQGSEA. The CDR3 covers 15 residues. The CDR3, as DNA: TGCAGCGTTGTCGGCCCCGGACAGGTCTACAATGAGCAGTTCTTC. Its protein is CSVVGPGQVYNEQFF.

The chain carries TRBV27 and TRBJ2-3; TRBD1 might be the D (6 bases). CDR3 length equals 18 residues. In germline, CDR1 is MNHEY, CDR2 SMNVEV (reference sequence). V was shortened by 6 bases and J by 1 base, with 23 bases between the two germline ends. The DNA of the CDR3 is TGTGCCAGCAGACAAACAGGGTACGGGGCACGGGGCACAGATACGCAGTATTTT. Translating gives CASRQTGYGARGTDTQYF.

V and J are TRBV2 and TRBJ2-3, with D perhaps TRBD2 (6 bases). The germline V gene has CDR1 SNHLY and CDR2 FYNNEI. V lost 9 bases to trimming and J lost 0 bases, with 13 bases between them. CDR3 length equals 14 residues. DNA of the CDR3: TGTGCCAGGGGACTGGGCTCCAGCACAGATACGCAGTATTTT. This encodes CARGLGSSTDTQYF.

The V call is TRBV7-9, the J call TRBJ2-2; a weak D match, TRBD1 (5 bases). Trimming removed 8 bases from V and 8 bases from J, with 6 bases in between. The CDR3 is 10 residues long. In germline, CDR1 is SEHNR, CDR2 FQNEAQ (reference sequence). CDR3 loop: CASSGGELFF. The DNA of the CDR3 is TGTGCCAGCTCAGGGGGGGAGCTGTTTTTT.

The chain carries TRBV19 and TRBJ2-1; D is perhaps TRBD2 (6 bases). Germline assignment: CDR1 LNHDA and CDR2 SQIVND (reference sequence). CDR3 length: 17 residues. V lost 4 bases to trimming and J lost 2 bases, with 18 bases between them. In DNA, the CDR3 is TGTGCCAGTAGTAGACCGGATGGGGACTTCGCCTACAATGAGCAGTTCTTC. It translates to CASSRPDGDFAYNEQFF.

This clone appeared a single time. This rearrangement joins TRBV7-2 to TRBJ2-2, with D possibly TRBD2 on 6 matching bases. The CDR3 spans 14 residues. Germline V lookup: CDR1 SGHTA, CDR2 FQGNSA. Trimming took 5 bases from V and 5 from J, leaving 12 bases between them. The CDR3 spells CASSIGGQTGELFF. CDR3 coding DNA: TGTGCCAGCAGCATCGGGGGTCAAACCGGGGAGCTGTTTTTT.

The chain links TRBV15 to TRBJ2-7; perhaps TRBD2 as D (6 bases). The V end lost 1 base, the J end lost 0 bases, and 25 bases lay between the germline ends. There are 20 residues in the CDR3. Germline V gene data show CDR1 as LNHNV and CDR2 as YYDKDF (reference sequence). The CDR3, as DNA: TGTGCCACCAGCAGAGGGGAATTCCGGGACTCCACCGTAAGCTCCTACGAGCAGTACTTC. Translating gives CATSRGEFRDSTVSSYEQYF.

The chain is built from TRBV6-6 and TRBJ2-5, with D possibly matching TRBD2 (6 bases). The V end lost 2 bases, the J end lost 1 base, and 8 bases lay between the germline ends. CDR3 length: 14 amino acids. Germline V CDR1 and CDR2: MNHNY, SVGAGI (reference sequence). The CDR3 loop reads CASSYGGPQETQYF. For the CDR3, the DNA is TGTGCCAGCAGTTACGGAGGGCCCCAAGAGACCCAGTACTTC.

The chain is built from TRBV5-1 and TRBJ1-1; D is unresolved. V lost 4 bases, J lost 0 bases, and 16 bases lay in between. The CDR3 length is 16 residues. Germline V gene data show CDR1 as SGHRS and CDR2 as YFSETQ. DNA of the CDR3: TGCGCCAGCAGCCCAACTCGAGGGTCTATGAACACTGAAGCTTTCTTT. Protein: CASSPTRGSMNTEAFF.

This rearrangement joins TRBV9 to TRBJ2-7; TRBD2 aligns across 11 bases. V dropped 3 bases and J dropped 3; count of bases not matched to a gene: 5. CDR3 length: 15 residues. Looked up from germline, CDR1 is SGDLS and CDR2 is YYNGEE. The CDR3: CASSAQGTSGYEQYF. CDR3 bases: TGTGCCAGCAGCGCTCAGGGGACTAGCGGCTACGAGCAGTACTTC.

This sequence joins TRBV18 and TRBJ2-7, with TRBD2 identical over 7 bases. Germline CDR1 and CDR2: KGHSH and LQKENI. V trimming: 6 bases; J trimming: 3 bases; junction bases outside the gene matches: 5. The CDR3 consists of 13 residues. The CDR3 sequence: CASSREVRYEQYF. In DNA, the CDR3 is TGTGCCAGCTCCCGGGAGGTCCGCTACGAGCAGTACTTC.

V and J are TRBV19 and TRBJ1-1; no clear D. Germline CDR1 is LNHDA and CDR2 is SQIVND (reference sequence). Trimming shortened V by 0 bases and J by 5 bases, and 7 bases separated the two germline ends. The CDR3 has 13 residues. The CDR3 loop is CASSIDGGTEAFF. The CDR3 DNA reads as TGTGCCAGTAGTATAGACGGAGGGACTGAAGCTTTCTTT.

The chain has TRBV7-9 and TRBJ1-1; D uncertain. From germline, CDR1 is SEHNR and CDR2 FQNEAQ (reference sequence). Trimming stripped 2 bases from V and 9 bases from J, with 13 bases between. This CDR3 has 13 amino acids. The CDR3 reads CASSLIRDNQAFF. The CDR3 DNA is TGTGCCAGCAGCTTAATCAGAGACAACCAAGCTTTCTTT.